A single sample is the source of the 14 T cell receptor beta chains below, sequenced in a study of blood T cell repertoires in COVID-19. Some clones are missing from TCRdb's copy, which holds only in-frame ones; the method was immunoSEQ multiplex PCR. Among around 310,000 clones listed, around 87% were seen once. Sequencing input: peripheral blood. These receptors all stem from a woman in her forties with COVID-19, enrolled during active disease.

The genes are TRBV5-1 and TRBJ2-2, with 7 bases that match TRBD1. In germline, CDR1 is SGHRS, CDR2 YFSETQ. The CDR3 length is 16 residues. After removal of 4 bases from V and 3 bases from J, the junction contained 9 bases not matched to a gene. Here the CDR3 reads CASSTETGFDTGELFF. In nucleotides, the CDR3 is TGCGCCAGCAGCACAGAGACAGGGTTCGACACCGGGGAGCTGTTTTTT.

Worth noting for this clone: The sample contains more than one DNA sequence encoding this CDR3. The chain couples TRBV29-1 to TRBJ1-1; D possibly corresponds to TRBD1 (5 bases). V shed 3 bases and J shed 5 bases, with 13 bases lying between them. CDR3 length: 13 amino acids. Germline V gene sequence: CDR1 SQVTM, CDR2 ANQGSEA. In nucleotides, the CDR3 is TGCAGCGTTGAGCGGGGACTTGGAACTGAAGCTTTCTTT. Translated, it gives CSVERGLGTEAFF.

This clone was seen once. This sequence joins TRBV3-1 (or the pseudogene TRBV3-2) and TRBJ1-1; 7 nucleotides align to TRBD1. This CDR3 is 13 amino acids long. The V segment lost 6 bases and the J segment 7 bases; nucleotides outside the gene matches: 8. From germline, CDR1 is LGHDT and CDR2 YNNKEL (reference sequence). CDR3: CASSFLTGVEAFF. The CDR3 DNA follows: TGTGCCAGCAGTTTTCTTACAGGGGTTGAAGCTTTCTTT.

The genes are TRBV19 and TRBJ1-4; perhaps TRBD1 as D (5 bases). This CDR3 is 12 amino acids long. The V gene lost 6 bases and the J gene lost 11 bases, with 13 bases spanning the gap. Germline CDR1 reads LNHDA; CDR2 reads SQIVND (reference sequence). CDR3 region: CASRAGFGKLFF. CDR3 sequence (DNA): TGTGCCAGTAGGGCAGGGTTTGGGAAACTGTTTTTT.

The V and J genes are TRBV2 and TRBJ1-1; 7 nucleotides agree with TRBD1. The germline V gene encodes CDR1 SNHLY and CDR2 FYNNEI. The J segment lost 5 bases and the V segment lost 4 bases, leaving 7 bases of the junction unmatched. This CDR3 comprises 14 residues. In DNA, the CDR3 is TGTGCCAGCAGTGGACGGACAGGTGCTACTGAAGCTTTCTTT. Translating gives CASSGRTGATEAFF.

The chain carries TRBV18 and TRBJ1-6, with 8 bases fitting TRBD1. Trimming cost V 6 bases and J 10 bases; bases outside gene matches: 14. The CDR3 consists of 16 residues. Germline V lookup: CDR1 KGHSH, CDR2 LQKENI. Here the CDR3 reads CASSDSFGQGGSPLHF. As DNA, the CDR3 is TGTGCCAGCTCCGATTCTTTCGGACAGGGCGGGTCACCCCTCCACTTT.

In its sample, this clone was seen once. CDR3 region: CASSSQPTEYNEQFF. In DNA, the CDR3 is TGTGCCAGCAGCTCCCAACCGACAGAATACAATGAGCAGTTCTTC. The chain combines TRBV7-3 with TRBJ2-1, with a weak D call TRBD1 (5 bases). Germline assignment: CDR1 SGHTA and CDR2 FQGTGA. With 4 bases removed from V and 4 bases from J, the gap between germline ends came to 14 bases. There are 15 residues in the CDR3.

The J gene is TRBJ2-7, the V gene TRBV7-2, with 8 positions matching TRBD2. V shed 5 bases, J shed 3 bases, and the junction held 6 bases outside the gene matches. This CDR3 is built from 14 residues. CDR1 SGHTA and CDR2 FQGNSA come from the germline V gene. In DNA form, the CDR3 reads TGTGCCAGCAGCCGTTCGGGAGGGAACTACGAGCAGTACTTC. Amino acids: CASSRSGGNYEQYF.

The chain is built from TRBV18 and TRBJ1-2; TRBD1 agrees at 7 bases. This CDR3 region has 13 residues. The junction had 6 bases not matched to a gene; V was cut back by 3 bases and J by 8 bases. Germline V CDR1 and CDR2: KGHSH, LQKENI. The chain's CDR3 is CASSPTGLFGYTF. The CDR3 DNA follows: TGTGCCAGCTCACCGACAGGGCTTTTCGGCTACACCTTC.

As concerns this clone: The germline gene is not matched at one end of the junction; a read error may be the cause. The chain combines TRBV5-1 with TRBJ1-1, with D unclear. The CDR3 contains 14 residues. Looked up from germline, CDR1 is SGHRS and CDR2 is YFSETQ. CDR3 protein: CASSFGLVEVEVFF. The CDR3, as DNA: TGCGCCAGCAGCTTTGGGTTGGTTGAGGTTGAAGTTTTCTTT.

This clone was recorded only once. J is TRBJ2-1 and V is TRBV27; 10 bases agree with TRBD1. The junction had 7 bases not matched to a gene; V was cut back by 4 bases and J by 1 base. Germline V gene lookup returns CDR1 MNHEY and CDR2 SMNVEV (reference sequence). The CDR3 runs 17 residues. The CDR3 here is CASSSIGDRGSYNEQFF. Written as DNA, the CDR3 is TGTGCCAGCAGTTCCATCGGGGACAGGGGATCCTACAATGAGCAGTTCTTC.

This sequence joins TRBV28 and TRBJ1-5; D call uncertain. Trimming removed 2 bases at V and 2 bases at J, with 16 bases between. CDR1 and CDR2 (germline): MDHEN, SYDVKM. This CDR3 comprises 17 residues. The chain's CDR3 is CASSLGRDLWGNQPQHF. In DNA form, the CDR3 reads TGTGCCAGCAGTTTAGGGCGAGACCTCTGGGGCAATCAGCCCCAGCATTTT.

The chain links TRBV29-1 to TRBJ1-1; TRBD1 aligns across 9 bases. This CDR3 is built from 13 residues. Per the germline V gene, CDR1 is SQVTM and CDR2 is ANQGSEA. Trimming took 7 bases from V and 6 from J; bases not matched to a gene: 9. In DNA, the CDR3 is TGCAGCGGTACACAGGGGGCATATGCTGAAGCTTTCTTT. This codes for CSGTQGAYAEAFF.

The chain is built from TRBV7-2 and TRBJ1-3, with D perhaps TRBD1 (6 bases). Per germline, CDR1 SGHTA and CDR2 FQGNSA. CDR3 size: 14 residues. Trimming stripped 5 bases from V and 2 bases from J, with 10 bases between. The CDR3 sequence: CASSAQGTGNTIYF. CDR3 nucleotides: TGTGCCAGCAGCGCACAGGGTACTGGAAACACCATATATTTT.